The rows below give T cell receptor beta chains drawn from one sample of a study of cytomegalovirus exposure and HLA in healthy donors. Assay: immunoSEQ multiplex PCR; the TCRdb copy retains only in-frame clones and omits some. Here the sample spans 90,000 to 140,000 clones, around 80% being singletons. The sequenced sample was PBMCs. Every receptor here comes from a man aged 25 to 45 in good health and CMV-seropositive. CDR3s include the opening cysteine and the closing phenylalanine or tryptophan. A D gene is named only where the DNA matches it firmly. The size field is filled for only some rows; it gives once, few, many or a size class.

V: TRBV5-6
D: .
J: TRBJ2-1
size: .
DNA: TGTGCCAGCAGCCGAACAGGGTTGGGCGCCCATGAGCAGTTCTTC
CDR3: CASSRTGLGAHEQFF

V: TRBV4-2
D: .
J: TRBJ1-3
size: .
DNA: TGTGCCAGCAGCCAAGATTTTGGTACAGCCTCTGGAAACACCATATATTTT
CDR3: CASSQDFGTASGNTIYF

V: TRBV7-2
D: TRBD2
J: TRBJ2-3
size: .
DNA: TGTGCCAGCAGCTCACTGGGCGGGGGAGATACGCAGTATTTT
CDR3: CASSSLGGGDTQYF

V: TRBV6-6
D: .
J: TRBJ1-2
size: .
DNA: TGTGCCAGCAGTCCCCTGAACTATGGCTACACCTTC
CDR3: CASSPLNYGYTF

V: TRBV15
D: TRBD2
J: TRBJ2-1
size: .
DNA: TGTGCCACCAGCACCCTAGCGGGGCTGCGCAATGAGCAGTTCTTC
CDR3: CATSTLAGLRNEQFF

V: TRBV30
D: .
J: TRBJ1-2
size: few
DNA: TGTGCCTGGAGTGTAGGCGGGTATGGCTACACCTTC
CDR3: CAWSVGGYGYTF

V: TRBV6-5
D: .
J: TRBJ1-6
size: .
DNA: TGTGCCAGCAGTTTCGACGGGAATTCACCCCTCCACTTT
CDR3: CASSFDGNSPLHF

V: TRBV18
D: .
J: TRBJ2-5
size: .
DNA: TGTGCCAGCTCACCACCTAGTCTCCCAGAGACCCAGTACTTC
CDR3: CASSPPSLPETQYF

V: TRBV27
D: TRBD2
J: TRBJ2-6
size: .
DNA: TGTGCCAGCAGGCAAAGCGGGGGCCTCTCTGGGGCCAACGTCCTGACTTTC
CDR3: CASRQSGGLSGANVLTF

V: TRBV2
D: .
J: TRBJ2-7
size: .
DNA: TGTGCCAGCAGTGTCGGGGGTTATAGGTACGAGCAGTACTTC
CDR3: CASSVGGYRYEQYF

V: TRBV7-8
D: TRBD1
J: TRBJ2-1
size: few
DNA: TGTGCCAGCAGCTTCGACAGGGGTCGGCGGGGTGAGCAGTTCTTC
CDR3: CASSFDRGRRGEQFF

V: TRBV19
D: .
J: TRBJ1-4
size: .
DNA: TGTGCCAGTAGTACGGACCCGAGGGCAGATGAAAAACTGTTTTTT
CDR3: CASSTDPRADEKLFF

V: TRBV13
D: TRBD1
J: TRBJ1-4
size: few
DNA: TGTGCCAGCAGCGTGGACAGGACTAATGAAAAACTGTTTTTT
CDR3: CASSVDRTNEKLFF

V: TRBV28
D: .
J: TRBJ1-1
size: .
DNA: TGTGCCAGCAGCTCCCCTTTAGGGGGAAGACGGGGAGCTTTCTTT
CDR3: CASSSPLGGRRGAFF

V: TRBV7-9
D: TRBD1
J: TRBJ2-1
size: .
DNA: TGTGCCAGCAGCTTAACGGAACAGGGGTATGAGCAGTTCTTC
CDR3: CASSLTEQGYEQFF

V: TRBV6-4
D: .
J: TRBJ2-5
size: .
DNA: TGTGCCAGCGACAGCCAAGAGACCCAGTACTTC
CDR3: CASDSQETQYF

V: TRBV29-1
D: .
J: TRBJ1-3
size: .
DNA: TGCAGCGTCCAAAGGGATGGGAGCTCTGGAAACACCATATATTTT
CDR3: CSVQRDGSSGNTIYF

V: TRBV28
D: .
J: TRBJ2-3
size: .
DNA: TGTGCCAGCAGTTGGGGCAGGGGTGGGGCAGATACGCAGTATTTT
CDR3: CASSWGRGGADTQYF

V: TRBV7-9
D: TRBD1
J: TRBJ1-5
size: .
DNA: TGTGCCAGCAGGACCTTGGACAGGGGGACCAGCAATCAGCCCCAGCATTTT
CDR3: CASRTLDRGTSNQPQHF

V: TRBV7-9
D: .
J: TRBJ1-6
size: .
DNA: TGTGCCAGCAGCCTCAGTTGGGGGCAAAATTCACCCCTCCACTTT
CDR3: CASSLSWGQNSPLHF

V: TRBV10-3
D: .
J: TRBJ2-5
size: .
DNA: TGTGCCATCAGTGGCGGTAGGGGGGAGACCCAGTACTTC
CDR3: CAISGGRGETQYF

V: TRBV27
D: .
J: TRBJ1-5
size: .
DNA: TGTGCCAGCAGTTGGACTATCAACCAGCCCCAGCATTTT
CDR3: CASSWTINQPQHF

V: TRBV9
D: TRBD2
J: TRBJ2-1
size: .
DNA: TGTGCCAGCAGCTATAGCGGGGGGGTCTACAATGAGCAGTTCTTC
CDR3: CASSYSGGVYNEQFF

V: TRBV5-1
D: .
J: TRBJ2-5
size: .
DNA: TGCGCCAGCAGCTTGGGATCTTCAGGGTTGGCTCGAGAGACCCAGTACTTC
CDR3: CASSLGSSGLARETQYF

V: TRBV5-1
D: TRBD1
J: TRBJ1-2
size: few
DNA: TGCGCCAGCAGCTTCAACCGGGACAGTTATGGCTACACCTTC
CDR3: CASSFNRDSYGYTF

V: TRBV2
D: .
J: TRBJ1-1
size: .
DNA: TGTGCCAGCGGCGGGAACAGACAACACACTGAAGCTTTCTTT
CDR3: CASGGNRQHTEAFF

V: TRBV6-5
D: TRBD2
J: TRBJ2-3
size: .
DNA: TGTGCCAGCAGTTACGGACGGGGGGATAGCACAGATACGCAGTATTTT
CDR3: CASSYGRGDSTDTQYF

V: TRBV11-2
D: TRBD2
J: TRBJ2-1
size: .
DNA: TGTGCCAGCAGCTTAGTCCGGACGGGGGGGCCCTACAATGAGCAGTTCTTC
CDR3: CASSLVRTGGPYNEQFF

V: TRBV4-3
D: .
J: TRBJ1-2
size: .
DNA: TGCGCCAGCAGCCAAGATACCAGGGTTAACTATGGCTACACCTTC
CDR3: CASSQDTRVNYGYTF

V: TRBV6-5
D: .
J: TRBJ1-5
size: .
DNA: TGTGCCAGCAGGACTTCCCCTCGGGGCAATCAGCCCCAGCATTTT
CDR3: CASRTSPRGNQPQHF

V: TRBV7-9
D: .
J: TRBJ1-6
size: .
DNA: TGTGCCAGCAGCTCCCAGGGCGGAACTTCACCCCTCCACTTT
CDR3: CASSSQGGTSPLHF

V: TRBV5-1
D: .
J: TRBJ2-3
size: .
DNA: TGCGCCAGCAGCAAAGGACTCGGCACAGATACGCAGTATTTT
CDR3: CASSKGLGTDTQYF

V: TRBV29-1
D: .
J: TRBJ2-1
size: .
DNA: TGCAGCGCTGGACGCGGGGTTAGCTACAATGAGCAGTTCTTC
CDR3: CSAGRGVSYNEQFF

V: TRBV6-5
D: .
J: TRBJ1-5
size: .
DNA: TGTGCCAGCAGTTACTCCCGGACAGGCAATCAGCCCCAGCATTTT
CDR3: CASSYSRTGNQPQHF

V: TRBV30
D: TRBD1
J: TRBJ2-7
size: .
DNA: TGTGCCTGGAGTGTTGGGACAGGGGGTTTCTACGAGCAGTACTTC
CDR3: CAWSVGTGGFYEQYF

V: TRBV4-2
D: TRBD1
J: TRBJ1-6
size: .
DNA: TGTGCCAGCAGCCAAGCCTTCTCCCGACAGGGTAGCCACTCTTATAATTCACCCCTCCACTTT
CDR3: CASSQAFSRQGSHSYNSPLHF

V: TRBV19
D: TRBD1
J: TRBJ1-2
size: .
DNA: TGTGCCAGTAGTATTGGGATCAACAGGGGACTGGGCTACACCTTC
CDR3: CASSIGINRGLGYTF

V: TRBV27
D: TRBD1
J: TRBJ2-3
size: once
DNA: TGTGCCAGCAGTTCCTGGGACAGGCCCACAGATACGCAGTATTTT
CDR3: CASSSWDRPTDTQYF

V: TRBV6-5
D: .
J: TRBJ2-3
size: .
DNA: TGTGCCAGCAGTTACCGGACTAGCACAGATACGCAGTATTTT
CDR3: CASSYRTSTDTQYF

V: TRBV28
D: .
J: TRBJ2-3
size: .
DNA: TGTGCCAGCGGCGGGTGGGATACGCAGTATTTT
CDR3: CASGGWDTQYF

V: TRBV5-1
D: TRBD1
J: TRBJ2-7
size: .
DNA: TGCGCCAGCAGCTTCTCCGGGACAGGGGACTACGAGCAGTACTTC
CDR3: CASSFSGTGDYEQYF

V: TRBV5-1
D: .
J: TRBJ1-2
size: .
DNA: TGCGCCAGCAGCTTGTCAAGTATAGGAGACAGGAACCTAAACTATGGCTACACCTTC
CDR3: CASSLSSIGDRNLNYGYTF

V: TRBV29-1
D: TRBD1
J: TRBJ1-1
size: .
DNA: TGCAGCACGACCCAGGGGGTGAACACTGAAGCTTTCTTT
CDR3: CSTTQGVNTEAFF

V: TRBV7-7
D: .
J: TRBJ2-1
size: .
DNA: TGTGCTAGCAGCTTAGCGGCGGGACAGCGAATCCACAATGAGCAGTTCTTC
CDR3: CASSLAAGQRIHNEQFF

V: TRBV6-1
D: TRBD1
J: TRBJ1-6
size: few
DNA: TGTGCCAGCAGTGACCGACAGGGTAATTCACCCCTCCACTTT
CDR3: CASSDRQGNSPLHF

V: TRBV5-1
D: .
J: TRBJ2-7
size: .
DNA: TGCGCCAGCAGCTTGACCCAGGGTTCGGACGAGCAGTACTTC
CDR3: CASSLTQGSDEQYF